This T cell receptor beta chain appears in the sequencing data of a study of blood T cell repertoires in COVID-19. Study details: There were acute and convalescent COVID-19 samples, and they came from the United States, Italy and Spain. From T cells, B-cell-depleted T cells, or PBMCs came the material, which was cDNA or gDNA.

This clone was counted between two and nine times. V shed 1 base and J 11 bases; nucleotides not matched to a gene: 11. The CDR3 contains 16 residues. CDR1 and CDR2 (germline): LGHNT, FRNRAP. How the authors handled the data: By means of reference gene primer amplification, nucleated cell counts were estimated. Some clones are missing from TCRdb's copy, which holds only in-frame ones; the method was immunoSEQ multiplex PCR. From that table come the V and J calls and clone size; the DNA was used to work out D and trimming. This sample yields about 480,000 clones, of which around 89% are seen a single time; around 4.5% belongs to the top ten.

The source material was peripheral blood. The rearrangement joins TRBV12-5 to TRBJ1-5, with 10 bases that match TRBD1. This clonotype was sampled from a woman aged 25 to 45 with acute or convalescent COVID-19. CDR3 loop: CASGLAGTGVLRTQHF. CDR3 bases: TGTGCTAGTGGTTTGGCCGGGACAGGGGTCTTGCGGACCCAGCATTTT.